This T cell receptor (beta chain) originates from a study of PD-1 blockade in mismatch repair-deficient tumors (dated by TCRdb to the late 2010s). Background on the whole study: Between late 2013 and September 2016, 80 to 90 consecutive patients with about a dozen mismatch repair-deficient cancer types, all previously treated and progressing, were enrolled in the trial. Tumor-associated T cell clones were tracked in the peripheral blood of patients responding to PD-1 blockade by deep sequencing of TCR CDR3 regions.

What the research found in general, with its limitations: Clones residing in the tumor, which were often undetectable in blood before treatment, expanded quickly after pembrolizumab and then contracted, generally before radiologic responses.

The CDR3 sequence holds 14 residues, the cysteine and phenylalanine included. Kept here is only the CDR3 DNA, which spans 42 bases and is read in frame from base 1. CDR1 and CDR2, per the germline V gene, are SGHAT and FQNNGV. The intended sense of this specimen's time point label: peripheral blood before pembrolizumab. For each enrolled patient, mismatch repair deficiency was established using either polymerase chain reaction or immunohistochemistry. TCR sequencing was performed for a few patients who responded to pembrolizumab therapy. Pembrolizumab PD-1 blockade was prospectively tested in advanced mismatch repair-deficient cancers, regardless of tissue of origin, in the phase II trial. Peripheral blood T cell samples were collected serially, before PD-1 blockade began and at several time points afterward. The timing of each blood sample was reported as weeks after the first dose of pembrolizumab.

Receptors were amplified or captured by the immunoSEQ multiplex PCR assay. TCRdb took this table from immuneACCESS and kept in-frame rearrangements with V and J called. Such tables lack part of the clones; where checked against another copy, unresolved V genes explain under half of the gap, and the rest is unexplained. The sample table holds fewer than 60,000 clones, of which 77% were seen once. The ten biggest clones cover 3% to 4% of the sample. As for this clone: Its antigen remains undetermined. No clone much larger than this one lies a single base away; base qualities are absent.

The rearrangement combines TRBV11-2 with TRBJ2-3; the D gene is perhaps TRBD2, from 6 matching bases. The sample consisted of PBMCs, taken before pembrolizumab treatment. This TCR came from an adult with mismatch repair-deficient cancer. The CDR3 protein is CASDTGENTDTQYF. The nucleotide sequence is TGTGCTTCGGATACGGGAGAAAACACAGATACGCAGTATTTT.